The text below deals with one T cell receptor (beta chain). This sample was included in a study of technical replicates of blood from a few donors. TCRdb's copy holds only in-frame clones and misses some; the assay was immunoSEQ multiplex PCR. The sample shows 80,000 to 90,000 clones, roughly 94% of them seen only once. This CDR3 is built from 20 residues. Germline CDR1 SGHRS, CDR2 YFSETQ. V trimming: 2 bases; J trimming: 2 bases; junction bases outside the gene matches: 15. Sequenced material: T cells isolated from PBMCs. The receptor's source is a human donor in good health. The chain uses TRBV5-1 and TRBJ2-2, with 10 bases aligning to TRBD2. CDR3 region: CASSFRASGGPTRNTGELFF. The DNA of the CDR3 is TGCGCCAGCAGCTTCCGGGCTAGCGGGGGCCCCACTCGCAACACCGGGGAGCTGTTTTTT.